These T cell receptor beta chains were read from a single sample in a study of blood T cell repertoires in COVID-19. TCRdb's table, derived via immunoSEQ multiplex PCR, lists solely in-frame clones and lacks some. The data show approximately 160,000 clones, 81% seen once. The material sequenced was peripheral blood. The receptors originated from a human donor in a cohort sampled during active COVID-19. The CDR3 runs from the conserved cysteine through the conserved F or W. The D gene is left open where the match is weak. A clone size is listed for some rows: how often the clone was seen (once, few, many), or a class if it is expanded.

J,D,size,V,CDR3,DNA
TRBJ2-1,TRBD2,.,TRBV19,CASSSGGARNEQFF,TGTGCCAGTAGTAGCGGGGGGGCTCGTAATGAGCAGTTCTTC
TRBJ1-2,.,.,TRBV7-2,CASSPPGPNYGYTF,TGTGCCAGCAGCCCACCAGGGCCGAACTATGGCTACACCTTC
TRBJ1-1,.,.,TRBV29-1,CSVRDKNTEAFF,TGCAGCGTCCGGGACAAGAACACTGAAGCTTTCTTT
TRBJ1-1,.,.,TRBV28,CASSLGSLMNTEAFF,TGTGCCAGCAGTTTGGGCAGTCTCATGAACACTGAAGCTTTCTTT
TRBJ1-3,.,once,TRBV10-3,CAISTLSSGNTIYF,TGTGCCATCAGTACTCTTAGCTCTGGAAACACCATATATTTT
TRBJ2-1,.,.,TRBV27,CASSLERSSSYNEQFF,TGTGCCAGCAGTTTAGAACGGTCGAGCTCCTACAATGAGCAGTTCTTC
TRBJ2-3,TRBD2,.,TRBV20-1,CSASPQREGTDTQYF,TGCAGTGCTAGTCCCCAGCGGGAGGGCACAGATACGCAGTATTTT
TRBJ2-2,.,few,TRBV19,CASSISTATGELFF,TGTGCCAGTAGTATCTCGACAGCCACCGGGGAGCTGTTTTTT
TRBJ1-2,TRBD1,.,TRBV6-5,CASSYFTGTGLRYTF,TGTGCCAGCAGTTACTTCACCGGGACAGGGTTACGCTACACCTTC
TRBJ2-2,.,.,TRBV2,CASSEEGLWTTSSGELFF,TGTGCCAGCAGTGAAGAGGGGTTGTGGACTACTTCCTCCGGGGAGCTGTTTTTT
TRBJ2-5,TRBD2,.,TRBV6-5,CASSYPREGETQYF,TGTGCCAGCAGTTACCCCCGGGAGGGGGAGACCCAGTACTTC
TRBJ2-7,TRBD1,few,TRBV5-1,CASSLWTGVAYEQYF,TGCGCCAGCAGCTTGTGGACAGGGGTTGCCTACGAGCAGTACTTC